This TCR beta chain was observed in a study of response to subunit inactivated influenza vaccine. MiXCR, applied by TCRdb to the RT-PCR reads, yields one record per CDR3 protein. This table holds under 500,000 distinct CDR3 sequences, roughly 9.7% found once. In its sample, this clonotype was seen many times. Its antigen is as yet unknown. Overall study results and limits: Authors suggested each seasonal influenza vaccination recruits few new T cells.

V lost 6 bases and J lost 2; bases outside the gene matches: 6. CDR3 size: 15 residues. Germline values: CDR1 MNHNS, CDR2 SASEGT. The specimen comprised PBMCs from blood, sampled roughly 47 days after vaccination. J is TRBJ2-1 and V is TRBV6-1; TRBD2 matches at 8 bases. This receptor was taken from a man between 50 and 59 years old who received an inactivated influenza vaccine. CDR3 region: CASSGSGSPYNEQFF. The CDR3 coding sequence is TGTGCCAGCAGCGGGAGCGGGAGCCCCTACAATGAGCAGTTCTTC.